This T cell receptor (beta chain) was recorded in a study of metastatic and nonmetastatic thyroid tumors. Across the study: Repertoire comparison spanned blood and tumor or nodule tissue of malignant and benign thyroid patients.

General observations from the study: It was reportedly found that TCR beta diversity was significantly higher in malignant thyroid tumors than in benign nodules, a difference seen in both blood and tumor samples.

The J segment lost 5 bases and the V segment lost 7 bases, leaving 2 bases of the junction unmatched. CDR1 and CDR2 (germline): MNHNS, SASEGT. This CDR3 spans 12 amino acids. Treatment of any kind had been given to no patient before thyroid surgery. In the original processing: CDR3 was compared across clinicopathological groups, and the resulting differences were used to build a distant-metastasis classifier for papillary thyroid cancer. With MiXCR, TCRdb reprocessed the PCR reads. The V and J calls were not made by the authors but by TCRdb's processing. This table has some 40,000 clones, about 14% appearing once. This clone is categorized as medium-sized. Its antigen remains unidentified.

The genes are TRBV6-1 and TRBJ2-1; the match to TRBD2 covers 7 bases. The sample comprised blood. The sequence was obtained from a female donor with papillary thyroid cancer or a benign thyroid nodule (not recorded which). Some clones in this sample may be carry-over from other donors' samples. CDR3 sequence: CASTSGNNEQFF. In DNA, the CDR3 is TGTGCCAGCACTAGCGGAAACAATGAGCAGTTCTTC.